The present TCR beta chain was sequenced within a study of cytomegalovirus exposure and HLA in healthy donors. The wider study: A data release that came early held 75 million to 85 million unique TCRs from HLA-typed donors. Assignment to the Caucasian-associated ancestry cluster applied to more than 75% of the approximately 370 genotyped donors. Study-level results: Cytomegalovirus-associated TCR beta chains were listed, numbering 150 to 200. Rare TCR sequences predominated, though certain public TCRs were found in many donors.

This CDR3 comprises 14 residues. V lost 5 bases and J lost 2, with 10 bases in between. From germline, CDR1 is MNHEY and CDR2 SMNVEV (reference sequence). For this clone: The antigen is unknown.

The PCR contained 60 Vbeta and 13 Jbeta primers. Produced via immunoSEQ multiplex PCR; TCRdb's table is partial and in-frame only. The sample contains around 150,000 clones, 65% to 80% of which appear only once. The receptor comes from a man in his forties in good health and CMV-seronegative. The gene calls are TRBV27 and TRBJ2-1, with D maybe TRBD1 (5 bases). The sample consisted of PBMCs. CDR3 DNA: TGTGCCAGCAGTCCAGGGTTTCCCTACAATGAGCAGTTCTTC. This encodes CASSPGFPYNEQFF.